The clone carrying this T cell receptor beta chain was recorded at least ten times. The sample belongs to a study of T-cell memory formation after mild COVID-19. After removal of 8 bases from V and 2 bases from J, the junction contained 12 bases not matched to a gene. Germline CDR1 reads MNHEY; CDR2 reads SMNVEV (reference sequence). The CDR3 loop spans 15 amino acids. TCRdb recomputed calls from the 5' RACE reads with MiXCR, one row per CDR3 protein. Found here are about 100,000 distinct CDR3 sequences, 13% to 15% of them singletons; the top ten hold 39%. This TCR was sampled from a man younger than 30 who had mild COVID-19 (a few samples of this study predate the infection). Cell type and time point are not known. The sample taken for sequencing was PBMCs or a T cell subset sorted from them (not recorded which). The chain uses TRBV27 and TRBJ2-7; 7 nucleotides match TRBD2. CDR3 DNA: TGTGCCAGCTCGGCCGGGCCAGCGGGAACCTACGAGCAGTACGTC. Translation gives CASSAGPAGTYEQYV.